Below, one TCR beta chain is given with its context. The sample comes from a study of shared clonotypes between healthy human individuals. V lost 3 bases to trimming and J lost 4 bases; unmatched junction nucleotides: 7. The CDR3 covers 16 residues. Germline V gene lookup returns CDR1 LNHDA and CDR2 SQIVND (reference sequence). In the authors' methods: Junction-only sequences without quality scores came from ImmunoSEQ, so filtering differed. Some clones are missing from TCRdb's copy, which holds only in-frame ones; the method was immunoSEQ multiplex PCR. The DNA was the basis for D and trimming; V, J and clone size are from that table. This repertoire shows about 1.1 million clones, approximately 80% found once; its top ten account for about 0.89%.

The TCR was taken from a man between 18 and 29 years old in good health. Some clones in this sample may be carry-over from other donors' samples. This chain joins TRBV19 and TRBJ2-2; 8 bases are shared with TRBD2. The sample was memory CD4+ T cells from PBMCs. The subset is: CD45RA-negative fraction. The DNA for the CDR3 is TGTGCCAGTAGTATTTCCGGCGGGAGGTCCACCGGGGAGCTGTTTTTT. Translation: CASSISGGRSTGELFF.